This T cell receptor (beta chain) was captured by sequencing in a study of T cell repertoires in cytomegalovirus infection. Concerning this clonotype itself: The antigen is unknown.

The CDR3 is 14 residues long. V lost 4 bases, J lost 3 bases, and 13 bases lay in between. The germline V gene has CDR1 SEHNR and CDR2 FQNEAQ (reference sequence). TCRdb re-called the reads through MiXCR, storing one row per CDR3 protein. The sample includes 60,000 to 80,000 distinct CDR3 sequences, around 20% of them seen just once. The receptor comes from a human donor in good health (CMV status not recorded). Some clones in this sample may be carry-over from other donors' samples. This material consisted of CD8+ T cells from cultured PBMCs, taken from culture after CMV antigen stimulation. This rearrangement joins TRBV7-9 to TRBJ2-7, with D possibly TRBD1 on 6 matching bases. DNA for the CDR3: TGTGCCAGCAGCTCCCCGGGACACGTCTACGAGCAGTACTTC. It codes for CASSSPGHVYEQYF. Full variable domain (rest looked up from reference TRBV7-9 and TRBJ2-7): DTGVSQNPRHKITKRGQNVTFRCDPISEHNRLYWYRQTLGQGPEFLTYFQNEAQLEKSRLLSDRFSAERPKGSFSTLEIQRTEQGDSAMYLCASSSPGHVYEQYFGPGTRLTVT.